Listed below are T cell receptor beta chains from one sample, sequenced in a study of T-cell reconstitution after alpha-beta-depleted transplantation in children. MiXCR, applied by TCRdb to the PCR reads, yields one record per CDR3 protein. The sample shows 300,000 to 350,000 distinct CDR3 sequences, around 16% of them seen only once. The sample consisted of PBMCs, mostly from graft donor cells, taken 360 days after TCRalphabeta/CD19-depleted stem cell transplant. These receptor sequences come from a male patient between 2 and 15 years old who had a stem cell transplant for acute lymphoblastic leukemia, so the T cells may come from the graft donor. The CDR3 runs from the conserved cysteine through the conserved F or W. D genes are given only for firm matches. Not every row has a clone size; where given, it reads once, few, many or a size class.

V: TRBV28
size: .
J: TRBJ2-5
D: TRBD2
DNA: TGTGCCAGCAGTCGGACTAGCGAGCTCCAAGAGACCCAGTACTTC
CDR3: CASSRTSELQETQYF

V: TRBV25-1
size: few
J: TRBJ2-3
D: TRBD2
DNA: TGTGCCAGCAGTCTACTAGCGGGAGGGCCCTCTGATACGCAGTATTTT
CDR3: CASSLLAGGPSDTQYF

V: TRBV20-1
size: .
J: TRBJ2-5
D: .
DNA: TGCAGTGCTCTGAGCCCGCGGCTAGGCCTGTACCAAGAGACCCAGTACTTC
CDR3: CSALSPRLGLYQETQYF

V: TRBV5-1
size: few
J: TRBJ2-7
D: TRBD1
DNA: TGCGCCAGCGCCCGGGACAGGGTTTACGAGCAGTACTTC
CDR3: CASARDRVYEQYF

V: TRBV6-2/TRBV6-3
size: few
J: TRBJ2-7
D: .
DNA: TGTGCCAGCAAAGCGGGTAATTCCTACGAGCAGTACTTC
CDR3: CASKAGNSYEQYF

V: TRBV7-8
size: once
J: TRBJ2-7
D: TRBD2
DNA: TGTGCCAGCAGCTTACTGGCTAGCGGGAGAAACGAGCAGTACTTC
CDR3: CASSLLASGRNEQYF

V: TRBV28
size: .
J: TRBJ2-1
D: .
DNA: TGTGCCAGCAGTGATCCGGGAACCCCTAGACGGTCCGCCTACAATGAGCAGTTCTTC
CDR3: CASSDPGTPRRSAYNEQFF

V: TRBV24-1
size: few
J: TRBJ2-3
D: TRBD1
DNA: TGTGCCACCAGTGATTCGGGACAGGGGACAGATACGCAGTATTTT
CDR3: CATSDSGQGTDTQYF

V: TRBV5-6
size: .
J: TRBJ2-1
D: TRBD1
DNA: TGTGCCAGCAGGTACGACAGGGGGAGGAGGAATGAGCAGTTCTTC
CDR3: CASRYDRGRRNEQFF

V: TRBV7-2
size: few
J: TRBJ2-3
D: .
DNA: TGTGCCAGCAGCTTAGGGGTCGGGAGAAGTGATACGCAGTATTTT
CDR3: CASSLGVGRSDTQYF

V: TRBV4-2
size: many
J: TRBJ1-5
D: .
DNA: TGTGCCAGCAGCCAAGATCTCGGGGGGTCGCAGCCCCAGCATTTT
CDR3: CASSQDLGGSQPQHF

V: TRBV29-1
size: few
J: TRBJ2-6
D: .
DNA: TGCAGCGTTCCCCTCTCTGGGGCCAACGTCCTGACTTTC
CDR3: CSVPLSGANVLTF

V: TRBV6-1
size: few
J: TRBJ2-3
D: .
DNA: TGTGCCAGCAGTGAACCGACAGATACGCAGTATTTT
CDR3: CASSEPTDTQYF

V: TRBV11-2
size: few
J: TRBJ2-2
D: TRBD2
DNA: TGTGCCAGCAGCTTAGCCGGGACTAGCGGGATAACCGGGGAGCTGTTTTTT
CDR3: CASSLAGTSGITGELFF

V: TRBV12-3/TRBV12-4
size: few
J: TRBJ2-1
D: TRBD1
DNA: TGTGCCAGCAGTTTAGAGGCTACAGGGGTTCTATTAGATGAGCAGTTCTTC
CDR3: CASSLEATGVLLDEQFF

V: TRBV20-1
size: few
J: TRBJ2-7
D: TRBD2
DNA: TGCAGTGCATTTAGCGGGAGAGGGGGAACCTACGAGCAGTACTTC
CDR3: CSAFSGRGGTYEQYF

V: TRBV7-2
size: few
J: TRBJ2-1
D: TRBD2
DNA: TGTGCCAGCAGCTTAGGGATGGGACTAGCGGTCCTGAATGAGCAGTTCTTC
CDR3: CASSLGMGLAVLNEQFF